The 5 T cell receptor beta chains below come from one sample, sequenced in a study of beta chain features in type 1 diabetes. The study, taken as a whole, reports: Among patients with Type 1 diabetes, TCRB CDR3s were moderately but significantly shorter in every one of the four CD4+ subsets.

Their antigens are not known. TCRB transcripts that were expressed got sequenced, as all of the isolated RNA had been reverse transcribed. The data were produced by immunoSEQ multiplex PCR, yet TCRdb's version contains in-frame clones alone and is incomplete. The repertoire holds about 160,000 clones, about 8.1% seen once, with 0.45% to 0.6% in the top ten. The source material was central memory CD4+ T cells from blood. These receptors originate from a woman aged 18-30 years with type 1 diabetes.

V usage is TRBV4-1 and J usage is TRBJ1-5, with a weak D call TRBD1 (6 bases). There are 16 residues in the CDR3. Trimming shortened V by 0 bases and J by 2 bases, and 11 bases separated the two germline ends. Germline loops: CDR1 MGHRA, CDR2 YSYEKL. CDR3 sequence: CASSQDWGHGNQPQHF. Written as DNA, the CDR3 is TGCGCCAGCAGCCAAGATTGGGGGCACGGCAATCAGCCCCAGCATTTT.

This clone appeared a few times. V gene TRBV9 combines with J gene TRBJ1-4; D is ambiguous. This CDR3 comprises 15 residues. Per germline, CDR1 SGDLS and CDR2 YYNGEE. Trimming cost V 0 bases and J 6 bases, with 12 bases left between them. This chain's CDR3 is CASSVAPRGDEKLFF. For the CDR3, the DNA is TGTGCCAGCAGCGTAGCCCCCAGAGGCGATGAAAAACTGTTTTTT.

Points on this clone: At one end, the junction sequence differs from germline, possibly due to a read error. The CDR3, as DNA: TGTGCCAGCAGCTTAGCCTACGGAGCGGGGAATTGTGACTTC. It codes for CASSLAYGAGNCDF. V and J are TRBV11-2 and TRBJ2-5, with TRBD2 matching over 7 bases. This CDR3 has 14 amino acids. In germline, CDR1 is SGHAT, CDR2 FQNNGV.

There are a few counts of this clone. This rearrangement joins TRBV12-5 to TRBJ1-3, with TRBD1 identical over 8 bases. The CDR3 extends over 15 amino acids. The ends lost 1 base at V and 2 bases at J; junction bases unmatched: 1. Germline V CDR1 and CDR2: LGHNT, FRNRAP. Written as DNA, the CDR3 is TGTGCTAGTGGTTTGGGGGGACAGGCTGGAAACACCATATATTTT. Protein product: CASGLGGQAGNTIYF. Looking up the rest from reference TRBV12-5 and TRBJ1-3 gives the full variable domain: DARVTQTPRHKVTEMGQEVTMRCQPILGHNTVFWYRQTMMQGLELLAYFRNRAPLDDSGMPKDRFSAEMPDATLATLKIQPSEPRDSAVYFCASGLGGQAGNTIYFGEGSWLTVV.

There are a few counts of this clone. The CDR3 region is CANAKDSGDEQFF. In DNA, the CDR3 is TGTGCCAACGCTAAGGACAGTGGGGATGAGCAGTTCTTC. The chain combines TRBV28 with TRBJ2-1; D might be TRBD1 (6 bases). The CDR3 length is 13 residues. Trimming took 10 bases from V and 8 from J, leaving 18 bases between them. Germline CDR1 and CDR2: MDHEN and SYDVKM.